This TCR beta chain emerged from a study of blood T cells in healthy people across ages (dated by TCRdb to the mid-2010s). Concerning the study at large: Template switching captured roughly one uniquely barcoded TCR beta cDNA molecule per two T cells in model experiments. The donors were divided into four age groups: young (average roughly 15 years), middle-aged (about 40), aged (about 60) and long-lived (around 80). Using the same blood draw, the study looked at two additional independent replicas of 1 million unique cDNA reads for two donors, one aged 18 to 30 and the other aged 80 or older. To avoid experimental bias, donors of different ages were spread randomly across the sequencing lanes. Using deep sequencing normalized with unique cDNA molecular identifiers, the study measured how TCR beta repertoire diversity changes with age.

CDR1 and CDR2, per the germline V gene, are SGHRS and YFSETQ. Germline trimming: 4 bases from V, 8 bases from J; junction bases outside gene matches: 5. The CDR3 runs 15 residues from the cysteine to the phenylalanine. The sequence is cut down to CDR3 DNA, 45 bases in frame from base 1. Libraries came from 5' RACE. Instrument on record: Illumina HiSeq 2500. A second PCR of about 7 to 12 cycles was performed with a sample-barcoded 5' primer and a J-beta primer mix. A template-switch 5' adaptor carrying 12 random nucleotides introduced a unique molecular identifier onto each TCR beta cDNA molecule. Each sample yielded at least 2.5 million CDR3-containing paired-end reads. First-strand cDNA synthesis was performed from all RNA using the Mint cDNA synthesis kit, with priming by a TRBC-specific oligonucleotide. All cDNA was treated with uracil-DNA glycosylase and then went through a first 18-cycle PCR with the universal primers M1SS and BC2_uni_R. The paper's data handling went like this. Normalization of each sample was performed by random selection of 1 million high-quality reads, each carrying a distinct molecular identifier. Instead of being binned into consensus sequences, reads with shared molecular identifiers were discarded. MiTCR, run with a Q25 quality threshold and the strictest error-elimination algorithm, handled CDR3 identification, clonotype clustering and error correction. A nonparametric unseen species model using Euler transformation provided a lower-bound estimate of total TCR beta diversity. Clones were called with MiXCR by TCRdb after fastp trimmed the public reads at Q25, and only in-frame beta chains were retained. Rows with a matching CDR3 protein are joined into one entry that keeps the most common DNA and genes. The V and J calls and clone size are TCRdb's, not the authors'. Counted in this sample were about 1,500,000 distinct CDR3 sequences; around 42% of them appeared once. Approximately 7.9% of the sample is held by the ten biggest clonotypes.

As concerns this clonotype: Its antigen specificity is not known. Per-base quality was not reported, and no clone a single base away is much larger than it.

Points the paper makes about the study in general: Since profiling was done on bulk unsorted PBMCs, naive and antigen-experienced compartments could not be conclusively compared. Estimates of total diversity from one million sequenced T cells were regarded as lower bounds and underestimates. Because the CMV infection status of the donors was unknown, age-related changes in expanded clonotypes may potentially have been confounded. Observed TCR beta diversity correlated strongly with the percentage of naive T cells measured by flow cytometry. Compared with the aged group, the long-lived group had more naive CD4+ T cells, fewer expanded clones and increased TCR diversity, suggesting age selection. Observed TCR beta diversity per million T cells fell roughly linearly with age, and a significant reduction was already apparent by age roughly 41.

The donors were roughly 40 Caucasian individuals from Russia, aged about 6 to 100 years, who were systemically healthy. About 10 milliliters of peripheral blood were drawn from each donor into EDTA-treated Vacutainer tubes. Ficoll-Paque density-gradient centrifugation was used to isolate PBMCs, with at least 7 million per sample. Total RNA, at least 5 micrograms per sample, was extracted from PBMCs with Trizol reagent. The percentages of naive CD45RAhigh/CD27high T cells were determined by flow cytometry on a PBMC aliquot from every donor. This TCR came from a woman between 18 and 29 years old in good health. Sequencing was performed on blood. The chain is made from TRBV5-1 and TRBJ2-1, with TRBD2 matching 14 junction bases. Read as DNA, the sequence is TGCGCCAGCAGCACGGGACTAGCGGGAGTCGATGAGCAGTTCTTC. This is translated as CASSTGLAGVDEQFF.